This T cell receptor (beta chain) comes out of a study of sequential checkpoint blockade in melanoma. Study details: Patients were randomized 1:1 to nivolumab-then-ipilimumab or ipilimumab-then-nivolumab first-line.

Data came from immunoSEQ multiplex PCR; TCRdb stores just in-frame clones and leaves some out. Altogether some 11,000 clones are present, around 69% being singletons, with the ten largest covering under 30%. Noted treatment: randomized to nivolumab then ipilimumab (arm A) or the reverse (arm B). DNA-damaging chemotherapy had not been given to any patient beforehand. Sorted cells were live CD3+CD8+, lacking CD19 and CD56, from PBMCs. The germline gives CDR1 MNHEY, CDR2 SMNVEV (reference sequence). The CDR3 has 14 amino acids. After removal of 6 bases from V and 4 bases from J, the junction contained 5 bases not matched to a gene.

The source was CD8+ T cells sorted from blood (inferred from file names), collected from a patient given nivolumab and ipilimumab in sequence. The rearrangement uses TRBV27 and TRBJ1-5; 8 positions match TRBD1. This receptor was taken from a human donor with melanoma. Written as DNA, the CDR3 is TGTGCCAGCAGCCATAGACAGGGGAATCAGCCCCAGCATTTT. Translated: CASSHRQGNQPQHF.